This is a list of T cell receptor beta chains from one sample in a study of identical twins. TCRdb analysed the 5' RACE reads with MiXCR anew, one entry per CDR3 protein. The sample shows about 900,000 distinct CDR3 sequences, 9% to 15% of them seen only once. In addition, the sample was reused for a study of yellow fever vaccine responses in identical twins.

Sequenced sample: PBMCs. These receptors all come from a woman aged 18 to 35 in good health. Each CDR3 is given with its conserved first and last residue. A D gene is named only where the DNA matches it firmly. Rows give clone size only sometimes, using once, few, many, or a class for an expanded clone.

J gene	D gene	V gene	clone size	CDR3 protein	CDR3 DNA
TRBJ2-1	TRBD1	TRBV10-3	.	CAISEPRSPGQGAPSSYNEQFF	TGTGCCATCAGTGAGCCCCGAAGCCCGGGACAGGGGGCCCCAAGCTCCTACAATGAGCAGTTCTTC
TRBJ1-4	TRBD1	TRBV28	.	CASRDSKTVYGKLFF	TGTGCCAGCCGGGACAGTAAGACGGTGTATGGAAAACTGTTTTTT
TRBJ2-7	.	TRBV12-3/TRBV12-4	.	CASRSAEQPYEQYF	TGTGCCAGCAGAAGTGCAGAGCAGCCCTACGAGCAGTACTTC
TRBJ2-1	.	TRBV4-1	few	CASSQSLSAGPFF	TGCGCCAGCAGCCAATCCCTTAGCGCCGGGCCGTTCTTC
TRBJ2-2	.	TRBV24-1	.	CATSDLAQDTNTGELFF	TGTGCCACCAGTGATTTGGCCCAGGACACGAACACCGGGGAGCTGTTTTTT
TRBJ2-1	.	TRBV18	.	CASSPGGYGTTYNEQFF	TGTGCCAGCTCACCAGGAGGCTATGGGACGACCTACAATGAGCAGTTCTTC
TRBJ2-1	TRBD2	TRBV7-8	.	CASSLAQLAGVHNEQFF	TGTGCCAGCAGCTTAGCGCAACTAGCGGGAGTCCACAATGAGCAGTTCTTC
TRBJ2-6	.	TRBV5-1	.	CASSFYSTISGANVLTF	TGCGCCAGCAGCTTTTACAGCACTATATCTGGGGCCAACGTCCTGACTTTC
TRBJ2-7	.	TRBV20-1	few	CSARKGPMSYEQYF	TGCAGTGCTCGGAAGGGACCGATGAGCTACGAGCAGTACTTC
TRBJ2-5	.	TRBV5-1	.	CASSAGNSETQYF	TGCGCCAGCAGCGCGGGAAACTCGGAGACCCAGTACTTC
TRBJ1-1	.	TRBV19	.	CASSISGSAGNTEAFF	TGTGCCAGTAGTATCAGTGGGTCGGCAGGGAACACTGAAGCTTTCTTT
TRBJ2-1	.	TRBV10-1	.	CASSDSKEPSSYNEQFF	TGCGCCAGCAGTGATTCTAAAGAACCGAGCTCCTACAATGAGCAGTTCTTC
TRBJ2-4	.	TRBV6-5	few	CASSYSFLAAKNIQYF	TGTGCCAGCAGTTACTCTTTTTTGGCGGCAAAAAACATTCAGTACTTC
TRBJ2-3	.	TRBV20-1	few	CSALHREADTQYF	TGCAGTGCGTTACACAGGGAGGCAGATACGCAGTATTTT
TRBJ2-1	TRBD2	TRBV5-1	few	CASSSTSAYNEQFF	TGCGCCAGCAGCTCCACTAGCGCCTACAATGAGCAGTTCTTC
TRBJ2-7	TRBD2	TRBV27	few	CASSAPGLAGHRHEQYF	TGTGCCAGCAGTGCCCCGGGACTAGCGGGACACCGGCACGAGCAGTACTTC
TRBJ1-6	.	TRBV7-2	many	CASTPGTFNSPLHF	TGTGCCAGCACCCCCGGGACTTTTAATTCACCCCTCCACTTT
TRBJ1-5	TRBD1	TRBV2	.	CASSPTGINQPQHF	TGTGCCAGCAGTCCGACAGGGATAAATCAGCCCCAGCATTTT
TRBJ2-1	.	TRBV7-9	many	CASSLRGDNEQFF	TGTGCCAGCAGCTTAAGGGGGGACAATGAGCAGTTCTTC
TRBJ1-2	TRBD1	TRBV29-1	many	CSARQGLTNYGYTF	TGCAGCGCCCGACAGGGGTTAACTAACTATGGCTACACCTTC
TRBJ2-7	.	TRBV6-4	many	CASSQRQYLTYEQYF	TGTGCCAGCAGTCAGAGACAGTACCTAACCTACGAGCAGTACTTC
TRBJ2-3	.	TRBV9	.	CASSVGRVGLTDTQYF	TGTGCCAGCAGCGTAGGTCGGGTTGGGCTTACAGATACGCAGTATTTT
TRBJ2-7	.	TRBV29-1	.	CSVEEGSSYEQYF	TGCAGCGTTGAAGAAGGGAGTTCCTACGAGCAGTACTTC
TRBJ1-6	.	TRBV7-2	few	CASSLGGVNSPLHF	TGTGCCAGCAGCTTAGGAGGCGTTAATTCACCCCTCCACTTT
TRBJ2-7	.	TRBV11-2	few	CASSFTPGYEQYF	TGTGCCAGCAGCTTTACGCCAGGCTACGAGCAGTACTTC
TRBJ2-6	.	TRBV12-3/TRBV12-4	many	CASSLMGRGSGANVLTF	TGTGCCAGCAGTTTAATGGGACGGGGCTCTGGGGCCAACGTCCTGACTTTC
TRBJ1-1	.	TRBV27	few	CASSFGIVSTEAFF	TGTGCCAGCAGTTTCGGGATTGTGAGCACTGAAGCTTTCTTT
TRBJ2-3	.	TRBV20-1	many	CSARAGTTDTQYF	TGCAGTGCTAGAGCGGGGACCACAGATACGCAGTATTTT
TRBJ2-7	TRBD2	TRBV4-2	.	CASRFGAGSLGEQYF	TGTGCCAGCAGATTTGGAGCGGGGAGCCTCGGTGAGCAGTACTTC
TRBJ2-7	.	TRBV12-3/TRBV12-4	few	CASSLNQPGEQYF	TGTGCCAGCAGTTTAAATCAGCCTGGAGAGCAGTACTTC
TRBJ1-5	.	TRBV28	.	CASSFRQPQHF	TGTGCCAGCAGTTTTCGGCAGCCCCAGCATTTT
TRBJ2-6	.	TRBV20-1	.	CSAFRGHAGANVLTF	TGCAGTGCTTTCAGGGGACACGCTGGGGCCAACGTCCTGACTTTC
TRBJ2-7	TRBD2	TRBV12-5	.	CASGLVLAGGLYEQYF	TGTGCTAGTGGTTTGGTACTAGCGGGAGGGCTTTACGAGCAGTACTTC
TRBJ2-3	.	TRBV6-1	.	CASSEWTGGVSDTQYF	TGTGCCAGCAGTGAATGGACCGGGGGAGTCTCAGATACGCAGTATTTT
TRBJ2-1	.	TRBV12-3/TRBV12-4	many	CASSFRRTEQFF	TGTGCCAGCAGTTTCCGTAGGACCGAGCAGTTCTTC
TRBJ2-1	.	TRBV4-1	many	CASSLTVYNEQFF	TGCGCCAGCAGCCTCACCGTGTACAATGAGCAGTTCTTC
TRBJ2-3	.	TRBV4-1	.	CASSQEPLAPAGDTQYF	TGCGCCAGCAGCCAAGAACCCCTAGCTCCTGCGGGGGATACGCAGTATTTT
TRBJ2-1	.	TRBV6-6	few	CASSYPGQVYQFF	TGTGCCAGCAGTTACCCCGGACAAGTTTACCAGTTCTTC
TRBJ1-1	.	TRBV27	many	CASSLWAMNTEAFF	TGTGCCAGCAGTTTATGGGCGATGAACACTGAAGCTTTCTTT
TRBJ2-1	TRBD2	TRBV5-5	many	CASSLALAGGHEQFF	TGTGCCAGCAGCTTGGCTCTAGCGGGGGGGCATGAGCAGTTCTTC
TRBJ1-2	.	TRBV7-8	many	CASSLAHRAGAVDGYTF	TGTGCCAGCAGCTTAGCGCATCGGGCAGGAGCGGTTGATGGCTACACCTTC
TRBJ2-6	.	TRBV6-1	many	CASSLDSLGAGANVLTF	TGTGCCAGCAGCCTAGACTCGTTAGGGGCTGGGGCCAACGTCCTGACTTTC
TRBJ2-3	TRBD2	TRBV7-2	few	CASSLAVTSGITDTQYF	TGTGCCAGCAGCTTAGCGGTAACTAGCGGAATCACAGATACGCAGTATTTT
TRBJ2-7	TRBD2	TRBV2	.	CASSEFQAGVGYEQYF	TGTGCCAGCAGTGAGTTCCAGGCGGGAGTAGGATACGAGCAGTACTTC
TRBJ1-4	.	TRBV6-1	.	CASKVQGATNEKLFF	TGTGCCAGCAAGGTACAGGGCGCAACTAATGAAAAACTGTTTTTT
TRBJ2-2	.	TRBV4-1	few	CASSQEVLDTGELFF	TGCGCCAGCAGCCAAGAGGTATTGGACACCGGGGAGCTGTTTTTT
TRBJ2-7	.	TRBV23-1	.	CASSREEGGF	TGCGCCAGCAGTCGAGAAGAAGGGGGGTTC
TRBJ2-7	.	TRBV6-1	many	CASGTSTSYEQYF	TGTGCCAGCGGAACTAGCACATCGTACGAGCAGTACTTC
TRBJ2-3	.	TRBV5-1	many	CASSRRQQGGGDTQYF	TGCGCCAGCAGCCGACGACAGCAAGGTGGGGGAGATACGCAGTATTTT
TRBJ2-2	.	TRBV5-1	.	CASSVRGDPNTGELFF	TGCGCCAGCAGCGTTAGGGGGGACCCTAACACCGGGGAGCTGTTTTTT
TRBJ2-7	TRBD2	TRBV15	.	CATSLAGVHEQYF	TGTGCCACCAGTCTAGCGGGAGTCCACGAGCAGTACTTC
TRBJ2-1	TRBD2	TRBV29-1	.	CSVPSGRRGYNEQFF	TGCAGCGTCCCTAGCGGGAGGCGGGGCTACAATGAGCAGTTCTTC
TRBJ2-7	TRBD2	TRBV7-6	.	CASRTSGRPSYEQYF	TGTGCCAGCAGAACTAGCGGGAGGCCGTCCTACGAGCAGTACTTC
TRBJ1-2	.	TRBV29-1	many	CSVVWAGYRGYTF	TGCAGCGTTGTATGGGCAGGGTATCGTGGCTACACCTTC